Shown below are 19 T cell receptor beta chains from a single sample sequenced in a study of T cells after yellow fever vaccination. TCRdb reprocessed the 5' RACE reads with MiXCR, giving one entry per CDR3 protein. The sample includes 500,000 to 650,000 distinct CDR3 sequences, roughly 13% seen only once; the top ten take about 14%. This specimen consisted of PBMCs, obtained on the day of the yellow fever booster vaccination. All receptors come from a man aged 25 to 40 who received the YFV17D yellow fever vaccine.

This chain joins TRBV20-1 and TRBJ1-6, with D perhaps matching TRBD1 (6 bases). This CDR3 region has 15 residues. The germline gives CDR1 DFQATT, CDR2 SNEGSKA (reference sequence). Trimming shortened V by 2 bases and J by 9 bases, and 17 bases separated the two germline ends. The CDR3 sequence: CSARPFRGTFSPLHF. DNA of the CDR3: TGCAGTGCTAGACCGTTCAGGGGAACCTTTTCACCCCTCCACTTT.

This clonotype showed up many times. CDR3 sequence reads: CASSVNWQLNTEAFF. CDR3 nucleotides: TGTGCCAGCAGTGTAAACTGGCAGCTGAACACTGAAGCTTTCTTT. This chain joins TRBV12-3 or TRBV12-4 and TRBJ1-1, with D hard to call. The ends were cut back, 5 bases at V and 0 bases at J, with 13 bases in the middle. The CDR3 sequence is 15 residues long.

A few counts support this clonotype. The chain couples TRBV9 to TRBJ2-1, with a weak D call TRBD2 (5 bases). CDR1 is SGDLS, CDR2 YYNGEE, per germline. This CDR3 is built from 15 residues. Trimming took 0 bases from V and 7 from J, leaving 14 bases between them. CDR3 in DNA: TGTGCCAGCAGCGTAGCGTCGGGTAGAGGGAATGAGCAGTTCTTC. Translated, it gives CASSVASGRGNEQFF.

This clonotype has only a few counts. The chain has TRBV6-2 or TRBV6-3 and TRBJ2-1, with D unresolved. Trimming cost V 8 bases and J 6 bases, with 14 bases left between them. Per germline, CDR1 MNHEY and CDR2 SVGEGT. The CDR3 spans 13 residues. The CDR3 is CASLSGAVNEQFF. The CDR3 region has the DNA TGTGCCAGCCTTAGTGGCGCCGTCAATGAGCAGTTCTTC.

CDR3 in amino acids: CASLRLAEETQYF. CDR3 nucleotides: TGTGCCAGCCTGCGGCTAGCGGAAGAGACCCAGTACTTC. V usage is TRBV12-3 or TRBV12-4 and J usage is TRBJ2-5, with 7 positions matching TRBD2. The CDR3 extends over 13 amino acids. After removal of 8 bases from V and 3 bases from J, the junction contained 6 bases not matched to a gene.

There are many counts of this clonotype. CDR3 sequence: CASSPGTGVGEQYF. The DNA of the CDR3 is TGTGCCAGCAGTCCCGGGACAGGGGTGGGGGAGCAGTACTTC. V is TRBV27 and J is TRBJ2-7; 10 bases map to TRBD1. Trimming took 5 bases from V and 7 from J; bases not matched to a gene: 8. Germline CDR1 MNHEY, CDR2 SMNVEV (reference sequence). The CDR3 totals 14 residues.

In its sample, this clonotype was seen many times. The gene calls are TRBV7-4 and TRBJ1-5; 8 bases agree with TRBD1. The junction had 6 bases not matched to a gene; V was cut back by 10 bases and J by 1 base. Germline CDR1 SGHVT, CDR2 SQSDAQ. The CDR3 is 14 amino acids. CDR3 in DNA: TGTGCCACCCCCAGACAGGGGAGCAATCAGCCCCAGCATTTT. Translation: CATPRQGSNQPQHF.

The chain combines TRBV18 with TRBJ2-1; TRBD2 matches at 10 bases. Germline CDR1 and CDR2: KGHSH and LQKENI. This CDR3 is built from 15 residues. V lost 6 bases, J lost 5 bases, and 7 bases stayed unmatched. The CDR3 protein is CASSAGLARNNEQFF. The CDR3 DNA sequence: TGTGCCAGCTCGGCGGGACTAGCGCGCAACAATGAGCAGTTCTTC.

There are a few counts of this clonotype. This chain links TRBV12-3 or TRBV12-4 with TRBJ2-5; 8 nucleotides match TRBD1. V dropped 7 bases and J dropped 4; count of bases not matched to a gene: 5. This CDR3 spans 13 amino acids. The CDR3 DNA is TGTGCCAGCAATGACAGGGGAGGAGAGACCCAGTACTTC. Amino acid sequence: CASNDRGGETQYF.

V usage is TRBV7-9 and J usage is TRBJ2-3; D is ambiguous. Trimming removed 11 bases at V and 4 bases at J, with 7 bases between. Germline CDR1 and CDR2: SEHNR and FQNEAQ (reference sequence). CDR3 length: 10 residues. In DNA, the CDR3 is TGTGCCCTCGGGCCAGATACGCAGTATTTT. Amino acids: CALGPDTQYF.

The chain recombines TRBV14 with TRBJ2-7; 7 bases fit TRBD1. V gave up 1 base and J gave up 4 bases; unmatched junction bases: 7. The CDR3 has 15 amino acids. CDR1 SGHDN and CDR2 FVKESK come from the germline V gene. The CDR3 loop is CASSQGSYRGYEQYF. The DNA of the CDR3 is TGTGCCAGCAGCCAAGGCAGCTACAGGGGTTACGAGCAGTACTTC. The full variable domain, in which reference TRBV14 and TRBJ2-7 provide the parts outside the CDR3, is EAGVTQFPSHSVIEKGQTVTLRCDPISGHDNLYWYRRVMGKEIKFLLHFVKESKQDESGMPNNRFLAERTGGTYSTLKVQPAELEDSGVYFCASSQGSYRGYEQYFGPGTRLTVT.

This clonotype turned up a few times. The V call is TRBV5-6, the J call TRBJ2-2, with 13 positions matching TRBD2. Germline values: CDR1 SGHDT, CDR2 YYEEEE. This CDR3 is 19 amino acids long. Trimming cost V 4 bases and J 2 bases; bases outside gene matches: 11. Written as DNA, the CDR3 is TGTGCCAGCAGCCCGACGACTAGCGGGAGGCCTCACAACACCGGGGAGCTGTTTTTT. Translated, it gives CASSPTTSGRPHNTGELFF.

This clonotype has more than one count but fewer than ten. V and J are TRBV7-8 and TRBJ2-7; D not resolved. The CDR3 totals 15 residues. Trimming pared 5 bases from V and 0 bases from J, leaving 14 bases between. In germline, CDR1 is SGHVS, CDR2 FQNEAQ. The CDR3 DNA sequence: TGTGCCAGCAGCCAAACCTATTCTGTCTCCTACGAGCAGTACTTC. The encoded protein is CASSQTYSVSYEQYF.

This clonotype was observed a few times. This chain links TRBV20-1 with TRBJ2-3; TRBD2 matches 8 bases. V shed 3 bases, J shed 6 bases, and the junction held 8 bases outside the gene matches. Germline CDR1 DFQATT, CDR2 SNEGSKA (reference sequence). This CDR3 region has 14 residues. The CDR3 DNA is TGCAGTGCTAGGGCACTAGCGGTCCTTGATACGCAGTATTTT. Its translation is CSARALAVLDTQYF.

This clonotype was observed a handful of times. The genes are TRBV20-1 and TRBJ2-3; 7 positions match TRBD1. There are 15 residues in the CDR3. CDR1 is DFQATT, CDR2 SNEGSKA, per germline (reference sequence). V shed 6 bases and J 4 bases; nucleotides not matched to a gene: 13. CDR3 in amino acids: CSALEATGIADTQYF. In DNA, the CDR3 is TGCAGTGCCCTCGAGGCGACAGGGATAGCAGATACGCAGTATTTT.

Only a few counts were recorded for this clonotype. CDR3 coding DNA: TGCGCCAGCAGCTTCAACAGTGCTAATGAAAAACTGTTTTTT. This encodes CASSFNSANEKLFF. The genes are TRBV5-1 and TRBJ1-4; D is unclear. The germline V gene has CDR1 SGHRS and CDR2 YFSETQ. The CDR3 length is 14 residues. Trimming cost V 2 bases and J 3 bases, with 8 bases left between them.

The V and J genes are TRBV9 and TRBJ2-1, with TRBD2 matching over 13 bases. The CDR3 is made up of 16 amino acids. Per the germline V gene, CDR1 is SGDLS and CDR2 is YYNGEE. V lost 3 bases, J lost 7 bases, and 7 bases stayed unmatched. The CDR3 region is CASSAPGLAGINEQFF. CDR3 bases: TGTGCCAGCAGCGCACCGGGACTAGCGGGGATAAATGAGCAGTTCTTC.

This clonotype came up a few times. The J gene is TRBJ2-7, the V gene TRBV5-5; unclear D gene. V shed 2 bases and J shed 6 bases, with 18 bases lying between them. There are 15 residues in the CDR3. Germline-derived CDR1 and CDR2 are SGHKS and YYEKEE (reference sequence). Here the CDR3 DNA reads TGTGCCAGCAGCTTCCCGCCAAGACCTACGGGCGAGCAGTACTTC. Protein: CASSFPPRPTGEQYF.

The chain joins TRBV4-3 to TRBJ2-7; D perhaps matches TRBD1 (5 bases). The CDR3 is made up of 14 amino acids. Trimming removed 4 bases at V and 0 bases at J, with 10 bases between. Germline V gives CDR1 LGHNA, CDR2 YSLEER. DNA for the CDR3: TGCGCCAGCAGCCCCGGACACAACTCCTACGAGCAGTACTTC. It specifies CASSPGHNSYEQYF.